These T cell receptor beta chains were read from a single sample in a study of T cell responses to AZD1222 COVID-19 vaccine. Sequencing was performed with immunoSEQ multiplex PCR; in TCRdb, only in-frame clones are kept and a portion is missing. The sample lists more than 120,000 clones; approximately 89% were seen once. The material was peripheral blood, obtained 28 days after the second AZD1222 dose. These receptors came from an adult who received the AZD1222 COVID-19 vaccine. Each CDR3 is given with its conserved first and last residue. D genes are given only for firm matches. Clone sizes are given selectively: once, few, many, or a class where the clone is expanded.

>TRBV28|TRBJ1-2|NA|NA
TGTGCCAGCAGTTCGTCTAACTATGGCTACACCTTC
CASSSSNYGYTF
>TRBV10-3|TRBJ2-3|NA|TRBD2
TGTGCCATCAGTGGTCGAAACCCCGGGACAGGCGACAAACTAGCGGGATCCACAGATACGCAGTATTTT
CAISGRNPGTGDKLAGSTDTQYF
>TRBV5-1|TRBJ2-1|NA|NA
TGCGCCAGCAGCTTGGAGCTAGCCAATGAGCAGTTCTTC
CASSLELANEQFF
>TRBV6-6|TRBJ1-5|NA|TRBD1
TGTGCCAGCAGTGGACAGGGCGGGAGCAATCAGCCCCAGCATTTT
CASSGQGGSNQPQHF
>TRBV4-3|TRBJ2-7|NA|NA
TGCGCCAGCAGCCAAGACACCGCAGGGAGAACCTACGAGCAGTACTTC
CASSQDTAGRTYEQYF
>TRBV24-1|TRBJ2-1|once|NA
TGTGCCACCCGGGGGACTCAGGGCAATGAGCAGTTCTTC
CATRGTQGNEQFF
>TRBV11-3|TRBJ1-2|once|NA
TGTGCCAGCAGCTTCGGCTACTCAGGGGTCGGCTACACCTTC
CASSFGYSGVGYTF
>TRBV2|TRBJ2-1|NA|NA
TGTGCCAGCAAATTCCAGGGCCCCTACAATGAGCAGTTCTTC
CASKFQGPYNEQFF
>TRBV14|TRBJ2-3|NA|NA
TGTGCCAGCAGCCAGGCAGATACGCAGTATTTT
CASSQADTQYF
>TRBV14|TRBJ2-7|once|NA
TGTGCCAGCAGCCCCGGCTACGAGCAGTACTTC
CASSPGYEQYF
>TRBV4-1|TRBJ2-2|NA|TRBD1
TGCGCCAGCAGCTATCCGGGACAGGGGGTTACCGGGGAGCTGTTTTTT
CASSYPGQGVTGELFF
>TRBV5-1|TRBJ1-2|NA|NA
TGCGCCAGCAGCTCGCAGGGAAATACTAACTATGGCTACACCTTC
CASSSQGNTNYGYTF
>TRBV15|TRBJ2-3|NA|TRBD2
TGTGCCACCCAACAGACTAGCGGGACACTGCACTTACCCACAGATACGCAGTATTTT
CATQQTSGTLHLPTDTQYF
>TRBV18|TRBJ2-2|once|TRBD1
TGTGCCAGCTCCCCCGGGACAGCGGTCCCCGGGGAGCTGTTTTTT
CASSPGTAVPGELFF
>TRBV7-2|TRBJ1-2|once|TRBD1
TGTGCCAGCAGCTTAGACACGGGACAGTACTATGGCTACACCTTC
CASSLDTGQYYGYTF
>TRBV13|TRBJ2-3|NA|NA
TGTGCCAGCAGCTCCGTGACTAGTGAGGCCACAGATACGCAGTATTTT
CASSSVTSEATDTQYF
>TRBV7-2|TRBJ2-5|NA|NA
TGTGCCAGCAGCTTTTGGGGGAAAGAGACCCAGTACTTC
CASSFWGKETQYF
>TRBV4-1|TRBJ2-5|NA|TRBD1
TGCGCCAGCAGCCAAGATGGGACAGAGGAGACCCAGTACTTC
CASSQDGTEETQYF
>TRBV5-5|TRBJ1-1|few|NA
TGTGCCAGCAGCTTCGGGGGAACCCGTGGGTGGGGAGGCGGCACTGAAGCTTTCTTT
CASSFGGTRGWGGGTEAFF
>TRBV5-1|TRBJ2-1|NA|TRBD1
TGCGCCAGCAGCTTGGGCAGGGGGCTGAATGAGCAGTTCTTC
CASSLGRGLNEQFF
>TRBV19|TRBJ2-1|once|NA
TGTGCCAGTAGTATAGGAGGGCCATCCTACAATGAGCAGTTCTTC
CASSIGGPSYNEQFF
>TRBV24-1|TRBJ2-2|NA|TRBD1
TGTGCCACCAGTGATAGCCCGGGACAGGGACCCGGGGAGCTGTTTTTT
CATSDSPGQGPGELFF
>TRBV5-4|TRBJ2-7|NA|NA
TGTGCCAGCAGCTTGAGGGGTTACGAGCAGTACTTC
CASSLRGYEQYF
>TRBV30|TRBJ2-7|NA|NA
TGTGCCTGGAGTTTTTCAAGCGAGCAGTACTTC
CAWSFSSEQYF
>TRBV6-1|TRBJ1-4|few|NA
TGTGCCAGCAGTGAAAAAAGGCGACCTCCGGTGGCAACTAATGAAAAACTGTTTTTT
CASSEKRRPPVATNEKLFF
>TRBV29-1|TRBJ1-5|NA|TRBD1
TGCAGCGTCTTGACAGGGTTTAGGTCGGATCAGCCCCAGCATTTT
CSVLTGFRSDQPQHF
>TRBV6-2/TRBV6-3|TRBJ1-5|many|NA
TGTGCCAGCAGTTACGGGTCAGCCGATCAGCCCCAGCATTTT
CASSYGSADQPQHF
>TRBV4-2|TRBJ1-5|once|TRBD1
TGTGCCAGCAGCCACGGAGGGACAGGGGCTCAGCCCCAGCATTTT
CASSHGGTGAQPQHF
>TRBV3-1/TRBV3-2|TRBJ2-3|NA|TRBD2
TGTGCCAGCAGCCAAATCGACTCTCGAGAATTAGCGGGAGGCACAGATACGCAGTATTTT
CASSQIDSRELAGGTDTQYF
>TRBV24-1|TRBJ1-2|NA|NA
TGTGCCACCAGTGATGCTGGACAAGACTATGGCTACACCTTC
CATSDAGQDYGYTF
>TRBV15|TRBJ2-7|NA|TRBD1
TGTGCCACCAGCGCGGGACAGGGGGCCTACGAGCAGTACTTC
CATSAGQGAYEQYF
>TRBV5-4|TRBJ1-3|NA|NA
TGTGCCAGCAGCTTGGATGGAAACACCATATATTTT
CASSLDGNTIYF
>TRBV13|TRBJ2-3|once|TRBD2
TGTGCCAGCAGCATCGGACTAGGGGCAGATACGCAGTATTTT
CASSIGLGADTQYF
>TRBV30|TRBJ1-4|NA|NA
TGTGCCTGGAGTGTACATCCGGTAGGGGAAAAACTGTTTTTT
CAWSVHPVGEKLFF
>TRBV28|TRBJ2-7|NA|NA
TGCGCCAGCAAAAGGTCGGGGGACGAGCAGTACTTC
CASKRSGDEQYF
>TRBV21-1|TRBJ2-2|NA|NA
TGTGCCAGCAGCAAACCCTCCCCGAATAACCAAATGGACAGGGAAAGTGACACCGGGGAGCTGTTTTTT
CASSKPSPNNQMDRESDTGELFF
>TRBV6-2/TRBV6-3|TRBJ2-7|NA|NA
TGTGCCAGCAGTTACAGTCTTTTCGTCAGCCCCAACGAGCAGTACTTC
CASSYSLFVSPNEQYF
>TRBV13|TRBJ2-3|NA|NA
TGTGCCAGCAGAGGGTCAGGAAGAGTGGATACGCAGTATTTT
CASRGSGRVDTQYF
>TRBV9|TRBJ2-7|few|NA
TGTGCCAGCAGCGAGGGGGCTAGCGCACAGTCCGGCGAGCAGTACTTC
CASSEGASAQSGEQYF
>TRBV19|TRBJ2-7|NA|TRBD2
TGTGCCAGTAGTATCGCGGGAGGTGACTACGAGCAGTACTTC
CASSIAGGDYEQYF
>TRBV7-6|TRBJ1-2|NA|NA
TGTGCCAGCAGCTTGGGGTACCTAAACTATGGCTACACCTTC
CASSLGYLNYGYTF
>TRBV6-5|TRBJ1-2|NA|NA
TGTGCCAGCAGCTCCTACCTCTATGGCTACACCTTC
CASSSYLYGYTF
>TRBV2|TRBJ1-1|NA|TRBD1
TGTGCCAGCACCAGACAGGGGTTGGTTACTGAAGCTTTCTTT
CASTRQGLVTEAFF
>TRBV11-3|TRBJ2-5|NA|NA
TGTGCCAGCAGCCTGGGCGGGGTCCGACAAGAGACCCAGTACTTC
CASSLGGVRQETQYF
>TRBV27|TRBJ1-5|NA|NA
TGTGCCAGCAGTTTATTCCCCAATCAGCCCCAGCATTTT
CASSLFPNQPQHF
>TRBV5-6|TRBJ1-1|NA|NA
TGTGCCAGCAGCCCTAAGGGTCGGACTGAAGCTTTCTTT
CASSPKGRTEAFF
>TRBV6-5|TRBJ1-5|once|NA
TGTGCCAGCAGTTGGCGGGAGGATCAGCCCCAGCATTTT
CASSWREDQPQHF
>TRBV7-8|TRBJ1-1|NA|NA
TGTGCCAGCAGCCCCCTTAAACCTTCCGAAGCTTTCTTT
CASSPLKPSEAFF
>TRBV11-1|TRBJ2-1|once|NA
TGTGCCAGCAGCCTGAGGGGCGACAACGACTACAATGAGCAGTTCTTC
CASSLRGDNDYNEQFF
>TRBV2|TRBJ2-2|NA|TRBD1
TGTGCCAGCAGTCAAATTCCGGGACAGGTGACCGGGGAGCTGTTTTTT
CASSQIPGQVTGELFF
>TRBV19|TRBJ1-3|NA|NA
TGTGCCAGTAGCCCCTCTGGAAACACCATATATTTT
CASSPSGNTIYF